The 20 T cell receptor beta chains in this list originate from one sample, sequenced in a study of blood T cell repertoires in COVID-19. Measured with immunoSEQ multiplex PCR; TCRdb has only the in-frame clones, and not every one. Among about 70,000 clones listed, about 86% were seen once. Sequencing was carried out using peripheral blood. Receptors were obtained from a human donor in a cohort sampled during active COVID-19.

The chain links TRBV10-3 to TRBJ2-2; 9 nucleotides agree with TRBD1. The junction had 10 bases not matched to a gene; V was cut back by 6 bases and J by 2 bases. Germline CDR1 reads ENHRY; CDR2 reads SYGVKD. The CDR3 sequence is 17 residues long. The DNA for the CDR3 is TGTGCCATCAGCGAAAATCCGGACAGGGGAAACACCGGGGAGCTGTTTTTT. Its protein product is CAISENPDRGNTGELFF.

The rearrangement joins TRBV28 to TRBJ2-7, with 9 bases matching TRBD1. Germline V gene data show CDR1 as MDHEN and CDR2 as SYDVKM. CDR3 length equals 15 residues. Trimming at V came to 4 bases and at J to 0 bases, leaving 4 bases not matched to a gene. The CDR3 reads CASSYSQGASYEQYF. The DNA for the CDR3 is TGTGCCAGCAGTTACTCACAGGGGGCCTCCTACGAGCAGTACTTC.

The chain has TRBV11-3 and TRBJ1-6; maybe TRBD1 (5 bases). The CDR3 is 16 amino acids. Germline CDR1 and CDR2: SGHNT and YENEEA. V was pared by 5 bases and J by 0 bases, with 11 bases between. CDR3 in amino acids: CASSRDWSSYNSPLHF. For the CDR3, the DNA is TGTGCCAGCAGCCGGGACTGGAGCTCCTATAATTCACCCCTCCACTTT.

V gene TRBV7-2 combines with J gene TRBJ2-1, with 12 bases aligning to TRBD2. The CDR3 spans 15 residues. V was pared by 5 bases and J by 3 bases, with 2 bases of the junction left unmatched. Germline CDR1 is SGHTA and CDR2 is FQGNSA. CDR3 residues: CASSAGLAGYNEQFF. As DNA, the CDR3 is TGTGCCAGCAGCGCGGGACTAGCGGGCTACAATGAGCAGTTCTTC.

J is TRBJ1-6 and V is TRBV5-1, with 7 positions matching TRBD1. This CDR3 comprises 15 residues. V was pared by 7 bases and J by 4 bases, with 8 bases of the junction left unmatched. Germline V CDR1 and CDR2: SGHRS, YFSETQ. CDR3 sequence reads: CASGSGQVYNSPLHF. In DNA form, the CDR3 reads TGCGCCAGCGGATCCGGACAGGTTTATAATTCACCCCTCCACTTT.

J is TRBJ2-1 and V is TRBV7-2; tentative D call: TRBD2 (5 bases). The CDR3 spans 15 residues. V was pared by 4 bases and J by 2 bases, with 12 bases between. Germline V gene data show CDR1 as SGHTA and CDR2 as FQGNSA. The DNA of the CDR3 is TGTGCCAGCAGCTCCTGGAGGTCAGCCTACAATGAGCAGTTCTTC. Amino acid sequence: CASSSWRSAYNEQFF. The whole variable domain, filled in from reference TRBV7-2 and TRBJ2-1, reads GAGVSQSPSNKVTEKGKDVELRCDPISGHTALYWYRQSLGQGLEFLIYFQGNSAPDKSGLPSDRFSAERTGGSVSTLTIQRTQQEDSAVYLCASSSWRSAYNEQFFGPGTRLTVL.

The V and J genes are TRBV15 and TRBJ2-1, with D unresolved. Germline lookup yields CDR1 LNHNV and CDR2 YYDKDF (reference sequence). The V end lost 4 bases, the J end lost 0 bases, and 10 bases lay between the germline ends. This CDR3 has 15 amino acids. The CDR3 region has the DNA TGTGCCACCAGCAAGGAGTTTAGCTCCTACAATGAGCAGTTCTTC. It specifies CATSKEFSSYNEQFF.

The chain combines TRBV5-4 with TRBJ1-2; a possible D gene is TRBD1 (5 bases). The CDR3 length is 16 residues. CDR1 and CDR2 (germline): SGHNT, YYREEE (reference sequence). Trimming took 0 bases from V and 7 from J, leaving 19 bases between them. CDR3 region: CASSLVLRVREGGYTF. The CDR3, as DNA: TGTGCCAGCAGCTTGGTTCTCAGGGTCAGGGAGGGTGGCTACACCTTC.

The genes are TRBV5-1 and TRBJ2-2; 11 bases are shared with TRBD2. From germline, CDR1 is SGHRS and CDR2 YFSETQ. CDR3 length: 16 residues. V dropped 4 bases and J dropped 1; count of bases not matched to a gene: 3. The DNA for the CDR3 is TGCGCCAGCAGCCGTGGACTAGCGGGGAACACCGGGGAGCTGTTTTTT. It encodes CASSRGLAGNTGELFF.

The chain has TRBV11-2 and TRBJ2-7, with 8 bases aligning to TRBD2. With 5 bases clipped from V and 0 bases from J, the junction kept 6 bases outside the gene matches. Germline CDR1 reads SGHAT; CDR2 reads FQNNGV. The CDR3 has 15 amino acids. The CDR3 is CASSLTSGSSYEQYF. The CDR3 coding sequence is TGTGCCAGCAGCCTCACTAGCGGAAGCTCCTACGAGCAGTACTTC. The variable domain in full, completed from reference TRBV11-2 and TRBJ2-7, reads EAGVAQSPRYKIIEKRQSVAFWCNPISGHATLYWYQQILGQGPKLLIQFQNNGVVDDSQLPKDRFSAERLKGVDSTLKIQPAKLEDSAVYLCASSLTSGSSYEQYFGPGTRLTVT.

The chain combines TRBV5-1 with TRBJ2-5; weak D call: TRBD1 (5 bases). Germline V lookup: CDR1 SGHRS, CDR2 YFSETQ. CDR3 length equals 14 residues. The ends were cut back, 2 bases at V and 1 base at J, with 9 bases in the middle. The CDR3 nucleotides are TGCGCCAGCAGCTTTGGACAAGTCCAAGAGACCCAGTACTTC. This encodes CASSFGQVQETQYF.

The V and J genes are TRBV6-5 and TRBJ2-7; unclear D gene. Germline CDR1 MNHEY, CDR2 SVGAGI. CDR3 size: 12 residues. V lost 0 bases and J lost 5, with 5 bases in between. CDR3 nucleotide sequence: TGTGCCAGCAGTTACTCGACTGACGAGCAGTACTTC. Protein sequence: CASSYSTDEQYF.

This chain uses TRBV7-9 with TRBJ2-5; D remains ambiguous. This CDR3 is built from 15 residues. The V end was cut by 1 base, the J end by 0 bases, with 9 bases between. CDR1 is SEHNR, CDR2 FQNEAQ, per germline (reference sequence). This CDR3 reads CASSLDLNYQETQYF. CDR3 in DNA: TGTGCCAGCAGCTTAGATCTTAATTACCAAGAGACCCAGTACTTC. The full variable domain, rest sourced from reference TRBV7-9 and TRBJ2-5, is DTGVSQNPRHKITKRGQNVTFRCDPISEHNRLYWYRQTLGQGPEFLTYFQNEAQLEKSRLLSDRFSAERPKGSFSTLEIQRTEQGDSAMYLCASSLDLNYQETQYFGPGTRLLVL.

This rearrangement joins TRBV21-1 to TRBJ2-7; the D segment call TRBD1 is taken from the table without a DNA check. TRBV21-1 is described as a pseudogene. The CDR3 is 14 amino acids. CDR3: CASSKAQGPYEQYF. DNA for the CDR3: TGTGCCAGCAGCAAGGCGCAGGGGCCGTACGAGCAGTACTTC.

This rearrangement joins TRBV6-5 to TRBJ2-1, with D possibly being TRBD2 (5 bases). This CDR3 is built from 13 residues. CDR1 MNHEY and CDR2 SVGAGI come from the germline V gene. The V gene lost 8 bases and the J gene lost 5 bases, with 13 bases spanning the gap. The DNA for the CDR3 is TGTGCCAGCCTGATTTCGGGGAACAATGAGCAGTTCTTC. Its protein is CASLISGNNEQFF.

The chain uses TRBV10-3 and TRBJ2-3; 8 positions agree with TRBD2. The CDR3 is 14 residues long. Germline loops: CDR1 ENHRY, CDR2 SYGVKD. V was pared by 5 bases and J by 1 base, with 2 bases of the junction left unmatched. The CDR3 DNA reads TGTGCCATCAGTAGCGGGGGTGGCACAGATACGCAGTATTTT. Amino acids: CAISSGGGTDTQYF.

V gene TRBV18 combines with J gene TRBJ1-5, with 9 bases identical to TRBD1. The ends lost 1 base at V and 4 bases at J; junction bases unmatched: 5. Germline CDR1 and CDR2: KGHSH and LQKENI. This CDR3 region has 16 residues. The CDR3 DNA follows: TGTGCCAGCTCACCACTCCCGGGACAGGGTAATCAGCCCCAGCATTTT. Protein: CASSPLPGQGNQPQHF.

The chain has TRBV20-1 and TRBJ1-6; D is undetermined. V was shortened by 3 bases and J by 0 bases, with 9 bases between the two germline ends. Looked up from germline, CDR1 is DFQATT and CDR2 is SNEGSKA (reference sequence). The length of the CDR3 is 15 residues. CDR3 sequence reads: CSASLGSSYNSPLHF. The CDR3 DNA sequence: TGCAGTGCTAGTCTGGGGAGCTCCTATAATTCACCCCTCCACTTT.

This clone appeared once. This chain links TRBV7-9 with TRBJ1-1, with D unclear. The CDR3 is made up of 14 amino acids. The V and J ends lost 1 base and 6 bases respectively, with 12 bases between them. CDR1 is SEHNR and CDR2 is FQNEAQ in the germline V gene (reference sequence). CDR3 bases: TGTGCCAGCAGCTTAGGTGGCGGGAGCGCTGAAGCTTTCTTT. Its translation: CASSLGGGSAEAFF.

The chain couples TRBV7-9 to TRBJ1-3; no firm D call. CDR1 SEHNR and CDR2 FQNEAQ come from the germline V gene (reference sequence). There are 19 residues in the CDR3. V was pared by 3 bases and J by 4 bases, with 25 bases between. CDR3 nucleotide sequence: TGTGCCAGCAGCTTTGCGGATTATGGGGAGGGTCCCTGGGGAAACACCATATATTTT. Translation gives CASSFADYGEGPWGNTIYF.